The 17 T cell receptor beta chains below all came from one sample that was sequenced in a study of blood T cell repertoires in COVID-19. TCRdb keeps only in-frame clones here, not all; method: immunoSEQ multiplex PCR. The sample has roughly 330,000 clones, about four fifths seen once. The sequenced sample consisted of peripheral blood. These receptors came from a woman in her forties or fifties with acute or convalescent COVID-19.

The chain has TRBV11-1 and TRBJ2-5; a possible D gene is TRBD2 (6 bases). CDR1 SGHAT and CDR2 FQDESV come from the germline V gene (reference sequence). The CDR3 is 15 amino acids. V lost 4 bases and J lost 1, with 13 bases in between. The CDR3 bases are TGTGCCAGCAGCTCTTTCGACGGGAGCCAAGAGACCCAGTACTTC. This translates into CASSSFDGSQETQYF.

V is TRBV5-5 and J is TRBJ1-2; TRBD1 might be the D (5 bases). Germline V CDR1 and CDR2: SGHKS, YYEKEE (reference sequence). Trimming took off 1 base at V and 13 bases at J, with 20 bases between the two ends. This CDR3 region has 14 residues. CDR3 in DNA: TGTGCCAGCAGCTTGACCGGACAAGGAAGTGCCTCCACCTTC. Residues: CASSLTGQGSASTF. The entire variable domain, with the rest obtained from reference TRBV5-5 and TRBJ1-2, is as follows: DAGVTQSPTHLIKTRGQQVTLRCSPISGHKSVSWYQQVLGQGPQFIFQYYEKEERGRGNFPDRFSARQFPNYSSELNVNALLLGDSALYLCASSLTGQGSASTFGSGTRLTVV.

The J gene is TRBJ2-5, the V gene TRBV25-1, with 7 bases aligning to TRBD1. The V gene's germline CDR1 is MGHDK and CDR2 SYGVNS. After removal of 0 bases from V and 5 bases from J, the junction contained 6 bases not matched to a gene. The CDR3 totals 15 residues. The CDR3 is CASSEYSGGRETQYF. The CDR3, as DNA: TGTGCCAGCAGTGAATATTCAGGGGGACGGGAGACCCAGTACTTC.

The rearrangement joins TRBV11-2 to TRBJ2-6; D unclear. The length of the CDR3 is 18 residues. Germline V gene sequence: CDR1 SGHAT, CDR2 FQNNGV. V was trimmed by 1 base and J by 0 bases, leaving 13 bases between them. The CDR3 nucleotides read TGTGCCAGCAGCTTAGGGCTCACTATCGCCTCTGGGGCCAACGTCCTGACTTTC. Its translation: CASSLGLTIASGANVLTF.

This chain uses TRBV5-6 with TRBJ1-1; TRBD1 is a possible D gene (6 bases). V lost 1 base and J lost 0, with 13 bases in between. This CDR3 is 16 amino acids long. The germline V gene encodes CDR1 SGHDT and CDR2 YYEEEE. As DNA, the CDR3 is TGTGCCAGCAGCTTGTACTCCGGACAGATGAACACTGAAGCTTTCTTT. It yields the protein CASSLYSGQMNTEAFF.

The chain combines TRBV6-5 with TRBJ2-3; TRBD2 might be the D (6 bases). The V end was cut by 6 bases, the J end by 3 bases, with 16 bases between. CDR1 and CDR2 from the germline V gene are MNHEY and SVGAGI. The CDR3 runs 15 residues. The CDR3 loop reads CASSSGWSRTDTQYF. CDR3 DNA: TGTGCCAGCAGCAGCGGGTGGTCCCGGACAGATACGCAGTATTTT.

The gene calls are TRBV7-3 and TRBJ2-3; D may be TRBD2 (6 bases). CDR1 is SGHTA, CDR2 FQGTGA, per germline. Trimming removed 5 bases at V and 2 bases at J, with 14 bases between. This CDR3 has 15 amino acids. In DNA form, the CDR3 reads TGTGCCAGCAGCGCCTCGGGACTCTACACAGATACGCAGTATTTT. It codes for CASSASGLYTDTQYF. Drawing the rest from reference TRBV7-3 and TRBJ2-3, the complete variable domain is GAGVSQTPSNKVTEKGKYVELRCDPISGHTALYWYRQSLGQGPEFLIYFQGTGAADDSGLPNDRFFAVRPEGSVSTLKIQRTERGDSAVYLCASSASGLYTDTQYFGPGTRLTVL.

The rearrangement uses TRBV7-9 and TRBJ1-2; D unclear. Trimming removed 3 bases at V and 5 bases at J, with 7 bases between. The CDR3 is made up of 12 amino acids. Looked up from germline, CDR1 is SEHNR and CDR2 is FQNEAQ (reference sequence). The CDR3, as DNA: TGTGCCAGCAGCTTGGAGCAGTATGGCTACACCTTC. Protein sequence: CASSLEQYGYTF. The full variable domain, with the rest looked up from reference TRBV7-9 and TRBJ1-2, is DTGVSQNPRHKITKRGQNVTFRCDPISEHNRLYWYRQTLGQGPEFLTYFQNEAQLEKSRLLSDRFSAERPKGSFSTLEIQRTEQGDSAMYLCASSLEQYGYTFGSGTRLTVV.

The chain links TRBV19 to TRBJ2-2; 7 positions match TRBD2. Germline V lookup: CDR1 LNHDA, CDR2 SQIVND (reference sequence). The junction had 1 base not matched to a gene; V was cut back by 6 bases and J by 0 bases. This CDR3 has 14 amino acids. CDR3 residues: CASSGGSNTGELFF. The CDR3 bases are TGTGCCAGTAGCGGGGGGTCGAACACCGGGGAGCTGTTTTTT.

The chain uses TRBV19 and TRBJ1-5; no definite D call. Deletions cut 0 bases from V and 7 bases from J, with 13 bases between. This CDR3 region has 15 residues. Germline V gene sequence: CDR1 LNHDA, CDR2 SQIVND (reference sequence). CDR3 DNA: TGTGCCAGTAGTATAGATGTTTGGGGAGGGCAGCCCCAGCATTTT. As protein: CASSIDVWGGQPQHF.

The chain is built from TRBV5-1 and TRBJ2-5; 7 nucleotides match TRBD2. The germline V gene encodes CDR1 SGHRS and CDR2 YFSETQ. The CDR3 covers 14 residues. Unmatched junction bases numbered 10, after V lost 4 bases and J lost 7 bases. CDR3 in amino acids: CASSGGDQFGTQYF. The CDR3 DNA sequence: TGCGCCAGCAGCGGGGGGGATCAGTTTGGGACCCAGTACTTC.

J is TRBJ1-2 and V is TRBV2; 9 bases match TRBD1. The CDR3 is made up of 14 amino acids. Germline CDR1 reads SNHLY; CDR2 reads FYNNEI. V was pared by 6 bases and J by 1 base, with 3 bases of the junction left unmatched. For the CDR3, the DNA is TGTGCCAGCAGAGCGGGACAGGGTAACTATGGCTACACCTTC. Translating it yields CASRAGQGNYGYTF.

This clone has a single count. The chain uses TRBV6-5 and TRBJ2-7; TRBD2 is a possible D gene (7 bases). Trimming took 4 bases from V and 7 from J, leaving 23 bases between them. The CDR3 contains 16 residues. Germline V gives CDR1 MNHEY, CDR2 SVGAGI. This CDR3 reads CASSSFLSTGGREQYV. CDR3 DNA sequence: TGTGCCAGCAGTTCCTTTCTTTCGACCGGGGGGCGAGAGCAGTACGTC.

The genes are TRBV5-6 and TRBJ1-1; 7 nucleotides line up with TRBD1. V trimming: 4 bases; J trimming: 6 bases; junction bases outside the gene matches: 12. There are 15 residues in the CDR3. Germline lookup yields CDR1 SGHDT and CDR2 YYEEEE. The CDR3 nucleotides are TGTGCCAGCAGCCCCACGACAGGGATGAGGGCTGAAGCTTTCTTT. Protein product: CASSPTTGMRAEAFF.

DNA for the CDR3: TGTGCCAGTCAGGGGGAAGATTCACCCCTCCACTTT. Protein product: CASQGEDSPLHF. The gene calls are TRBV19 and TRBJ1-6; 7 bases match TRBD1. The CDR3 runs to 12 residues. Germline V gene lookup returns CDR1 LNHDA and CDR2 SQIVND (reference sequence). V shed 8 bases and J 8 bases; nucleotides not matched to a gene: 3.

The sample holds one count of this clone. The V call is TRBV30, the J call TRBJ1-1, with a tentative D call TRBD1 (5 bases). V was pared by 4 bases and J by 4 bases, with 10 bases between. Germline loops: CDR1 GTSNPN, CDR2 SVGIG (reference sequence). There are 12 residues in the CDR3. The CDR3 region is CAWNRYGTEAFF. The DNA of the CDR3 is TGTGCCTGGAACAGGTACGGCACTGAAGCTTTCTTT.

The chain's CDR3 is CASSPRDRNEKLFF. The CDR3 DNA reads TGTGCCAGCTCACCCCGGGACAGAAATGAAAAACTGTTTTTT. This chain joins TRBV18 and TRBJ1-4; TRBD1 agrees at 7 bases. The CDR3 has 14 residues. The germline V gene has CDR1 KGHSH and CDR2 LQKENI. V dropped 3 bases and J dropped 5; count of bases not matched to a gene: 3.